This TCR beta chain was sequenced during a study of regulatory T cells in long-lasting Graves disease. The length of the CDR3 is 15 residues. With 5 bases clipped from V and 6 bases from J, the junction kept 12 bases outside the gene matches. Germline CDR1 DFQATT, CDR2 SNEGSKA (reference sequence). Stated time point: newly diagnosed GD, antithyroid drugs for less than 3 months. PBMC-extracted RNA yielded the TCR library. Regarding the study as a whole: Patients with persistent Graves' had lower TCR diversity than newly diagnosed patients. Segments TRBV28, TRBJ1-2 and TRBJ2-5 showed preferential usage in persistent disease.

For TCR beta, libraries came from iRepertoire HTBI primers and Arm-PCR of CDR3 regions. TCRdb analysed the multiplex PCR reads with MiXCR anew, one entry per CDR3 protein. Found here are about 350,000 distinct CDR3 sequences, 15% to 20% of them singletons; the top ten hold over 20%. To note about this clonotype: What it binds is not known.

The sample was also reused in another study, on T cells in Graves' hyperthyroidism and ophthalmopathy.

The rearrangement joins TRBV20-1 to TRBJ2-1; 8 positions match TRBD2. This sequence was found in a woman aged 18-30 years with Graves disease. The sequencing used peripheral blood mononuclear cells (PBMCs), collected at new diagnosis, from a patient treated with antithyroid drugs. CDR3 sequence (DNA): TGCAGTGCTGGTACCGGGACTAGTCGTCCCAATGAGCAGTTCTTC. Amino acid sequence: CSAGTGTSRPNEQFF.